These T cell receptor beta chains were read from a single sample in a study of T cell repertoires in ileal Crohn's disease. Clones were sequenced by immunoSEQ multiplex PCR, and TCRdb holds only the in-frame ones, with some missing. The sample lists over 15,000 clones; about 92% were seen once. The sequencing input was ileal tissue. Receptor source: an adult with Crohn's disease. The CDR3 runs from the conserved cysteine through the conserved F or W. Only some rows state a clone size, as once, few, many or a class for expanded clones.

len: 16
abundance: NA
j_gene: TRBJ2-5
v_gene: TRBV29-1
CDR3aa: CSVNSPWGQGQETQYF

len: 16
abundance: NA
j_gene: TRBJ2-4
v_gene: TRBV2
CDR3aa: CASTEGGPLAKNIQYF

len: 14
abundance: few
j_gene: TRBJ1-4
v_gene: TRBV9
CDR3aa: CASSAGTGFEKLFF

len: 16
abundance: NA
j_gene: TRBJ2-7
v_gene: TRBV19
CDR3aa: CASSPKRDRTLNEQYF

len: 13
abundance: NA
j_gene: TRBJ1-2
v_gene: TRBV27
CDR3aa: CASSRQEAYGYTF

len: 14
abundance: few
j_gene: TRBJ2-5
v_gene: TRBV11-2
CDR3aa: CASSLMLGGETQYF

len: 14
abundance: NA
j_gene: TRBJ1-1
v_gene: TRBV6-6
CDR3aa: CASSYRGQGPEAFF

len: 12
abundance: NA
j_gene: TRBJ2-5
v_gene: TRBV29-1
CDR3aa: CSVGQGPETQYF

len: 15
abundance: NA
j_gene: TRBJ2-7
v_gene: TRBV27
CDR3aa: CASSPSTEGRYEQYF

len: 16
abundance: NA
j_gene: TRBJ2-2
v_gene: TRBV25-1
CDR3aa: CASSEYLALAPGELFF

len: 13
abundance: NA
j_gene: TRBJ2-1
v_gene: TRBV21-1
CDR3aa: CASSKEGAVGQIF

len: 13
abundance: NA
j_gene: TRBJ2-7
v_gene: TRBV28
CDR3aa: CASSLLGSYEQYF

len: 14
abundance: NA
j_gene: TRBJ2-7
v_gene: TRBV10-3
CDR3aa: CAISEPQTVYEQYF

len: 15
abundance: NA
j_gene: TRBJ2-7
v_gene: TRBV5-4
CDR3aa: CASSFGPGQGYEQYF

len: 15
abundance: once
j_gene: TRBJ2-7
v_gene: TRBV7-2
CDR3aa: CASSLAGTAVREQYF

len: 15
abundance: NA
j_gene: TRBJ2-5
v_gene: TRBV25-1
CDR3aa: CASSPGLQGGETQYF

len: 14
abundance: NA
j_gene: TRBJ1-2
v_gene: TRBV5-1
CDR3aa: CASRPGQGSDGYTF

len: 16
abundance: NA
j_gene: TRBJ1-5
v_gene: TRBV19
CDR3aa: CASSIDASSGNQPQHF

len: 13
abundance: NA
j_gene: TRBJ2-5
v_gene: TRBV7-2
CDR3aa: CASSKVTGDGQYF

len: 14
abundance: NA
j_gene: TRBJ1-1
v_gene: TRBV2
CDR3aa: CASSATGWGTEAFF

len: 13
abundance: NA
j_gene: TRBJ1-4
v_gene: TRBV6-1
CDR3aa: CASGLRINEKLFF

len: 15
abundance: NA
j_gene: TRBJ2-2
v_gene: TRBV7-2
CDR3aa: CASSLRGANTGELFF

len: 14
abundance: NA
j_gene: TRBJ1-1
v_gene: TRBV5-5
CDR3aa: CASSLATGGTEAFF

len: 14
abundance: NA
j_gene: TRBJ2-3
v_gene: TRBV19
CDR3aa: CASSTVDSTDTQYF

len: 13
abundance: few
j_gene: TRBJ2-3
v_gene: TRBV28
CDR3aa: CASGTESTDTQYF

len: 16
abundance: NA
j_gene: TRBJ2-3
v_gene: TRBV27
CDR3aa: CASSLEGQGAADTQYF